This T cell receptor beta chain derives from a study of T-cell memory formation after mild COVID-19. Findings and caveats of the study: In pre-infection memory, a portion of responding clones appeared, which suggested that cross-reactive memory joined.

Germline-derived CDR1 and CDR2 are SGHTA and FQGNSA. The CDR3 totals 12 residues. Trimming at V came to 5 bases and at J to 7 bases, leaving 4 bases not matched to a gene. TCRdb reanalysed the 5' RACE reads using MiXCR and keeps one entry per CDR3 protein. The sample comprises about 110,000 distinct CDR3 sequences, about 18% of which are singletons, and 28% rests with the top ten. Turning to this clonotype: The antigen remains unidentified.

The TCR sequence derives from an adult woman who had mild COVID-19 (a few samples of this study predate the infection). Cell type and time point are not known. The rearrangement links TRBV7-2 to TRBJ1-1, with 7 bases that match TRBD1. The source material was PBMCs or a T cell subset sorted from them (not recorded which). For the CDR3, the DNA is TGTGCCAGCAGCCTGACAGGGCTTGAAGCTTTCTTT. Its translation: CASSLTGLEAFF.